The 18 T cell receptor beta chains in this list originate from one sample, sequenced in a study of blood T cell repertoires in COVID-19. Produced via immunoSEQ multiplex PCR; TCRdb's table is partial and in-frame only. The sample has about 220,000 clones, more than 75% seen once. Specimen: peripheral blood. These receptor sequences come from a man aged 35 to 55 with active or convalescent COVID-19.

This clone has only one observation. The chain recombines TRBV9 with TRBJ2-1; TRBD1 might be the D (5 bases). The ends were cut back, 1 base at V and 0 bases at J, with 14 bases in the middle. This CDR3 contains 17 residues. In germline, CDR1 is SGDLS, CDR2 YYNGEE. CDR3 sequence: CASSVNRRRSSYNEQFF. As DNA, the CDR3 is TGTGCCAGCAGCGTAAACAGGCGGCGGAGCTCCTACAATGAGCAGTTCTTC.

This chain uses TRBV2 with TRBJ2-5, with a possible D match to TRBD1 (7 bases). V lost 2 bases and J 3 bases, leaving 10 bases between the germline ends. The CDR3 runs 14 residues. CDR1 is SNHLY, CDR2 FYNNEI, per germline. CDR3 sequence (DNA): TGTGCCAGCAGTGAACCCAGGGGGGAAGAGACCCAGTACTTC. This translates into CASSEPRGEETQYF.

The chain combines TRBV6-1 with TRBJ2-7, with 9 bases aligning to TRBD1. With 7 bases clipped from V and 3 bases from J, the junction kept 7 bases outside the gene matches. Germline lookup yields CDR1 MNHNS and CDR2 SASEGT. This CDR3 spans 14 amino acids. The CDR3 DNA sequence: TGTGCCAGCACCGACGGGACAGGGTTCTACGAGCAGTACTTC. Amino acid sequence: CASTDGTGFYEQYF.

This chain joins TRBV6-4 and TRBJ2-5, with a tentative D call TRBD2 (6 bases). Germline CDR1 is MRHNA and CDR2 is SNTAGT. The CDR3 covers 14 residues. V dropped 3 bases and J dropped 3 bases, with 11 bases sitting between them. CDR3 sequence: CASSEQWGEETQYF. DNA of the CDR3: TGTGCCAGCAGTGAACAATGGGGGGAAGAGACCCAGTACTTC.

V is TRBV19 and J is TRBJ2-5, with 8 bases fitting TRBD1. CDR1 is LNHDA and CDR2 is SQIVND in the germline V gene (reference sequence). V dropped 5 bases and J dropped 5; count of bases not matched to a gene: 16. The CDR3 extends over 17 amino acids. The CDR3 DNA reads TGTGCCAGTAGTCCATCGAAGGGGAGGACAGGGTGGGAGACCCAGTACTTC. This translates into CASSPSKGRTGWETQYF.

The chain is built from TRBV10-2 and TRBJ1-5; TRBD1 is a possible D gene (5 bases). With 6 bases removed from V and 4 bases from J, the gap between germline ends came to 10 bases. In germline, CDR1 is WSHSY, CDR2 SAAADI. The CDR3 is made up of 13 amino acids. The CDR3 loop is CASRRQTNQPQHF. CDR3 DNA sequence: TGCGCCAGCAGAAGACAGACTAATCAGCCCCAGCATTTT.

The chain employs TRBV6-5 and TRBJ2-1; D uncertain. The CDR3 has 12 amino acids. V was clipped by 5 bases and J by 3 bases, with 5 bases between them. CDR1 is MNHEY and CDR2 is SVGAGI in the germline V gene. The CDR3 DNA reads as TGTGCCAGCAGTACATTCTACAATGAGCAGTTCTTC. Translating gives CASSTFYNEQFF.

J is TRBJ1-5 and V is TRBV19; D is unclear. The CDR3 sequence is 13 residues long. Per germline, CDR1 LNHDA and CDR2 SQIVND (reference sequence). The germline V and J ends were trimmed by 3 bases and 6 bases, with 9 bases remaining between them. CDR3 region: CASSIRSVQPQHF. The CDR3 bases are TGTGCCAGTAGTATCAGGTCTGTTCAGCCCCAGCATTTT.

The chain recombines TRBV4-1 with TRBJ2-7, with 7 bases lining up with TRBD2. This CDR3 is built from 15 residues. Germline V lookup: CDR1 MGHRA, CDR2 YSYEKL. The V segment lost 1 base and the J segment 3 bases; nucleotides outside the gene matches: 6. CDR3 residues: CASSQVEGGVYEQYF. The CDR3 DNA follows: TGCGCCAGCAGCCAAGTCGAGGGAGGGGTCTACGAGCAGTACTTC.

The J gene is TRBJ1-1, the V gene TRBV5-1; perhaps TRBD1 as D (6 bases). The CDR3 contains 14 residues. In germline, CDR1 is SGHRS, CDR2 YFSETQ. V was shortened by 3 bases and J by 5 bases, with 14 bases between the two germline ends. The CDR3 sequence: CASSSQGPGTEAFF. The CDR3 nucleotides are TGCGCCAGCAGCTCGCAGGGGCCGGGGACTGAAGCTTTCTTT.

The chain links TRBV3-1 (or the pseudogene TRBV3-2) to TRBJ2-1, with TRBD2 identical over 12 bases. The CDR3 spans 16 residues. Germline assignment: CDR1 LGHDT and CDR2 YNNKEL (reference sequence). The V gene end was trimmed by 3 bases and the J gene end by 4 bases; junction bases not matched to a gene: 4. This CDR3 is CASSQASGGGYNEQFF. CDR3 nucleotide sequence: TGTGCCAGCAGCCAGGCTAGCGGGGGGGGATACAATGAGCAGTTCTTC.

The V call is TRBV5-1, the J call TRBJ1-1; D unclear. The CDR3 is 15 amino acids. Germline values: CDR1 SGHRS, CDR2 YFSETQ. V shed 0 bases and J shed 2 bases, with 11 bases lying between them. CDR3 DNA sequence: TGCGCCAGCAGCTTGGGGCCCAAAAAAAACACTGAAGCTTTCTTT. This encodes CASSLGPKKNTEAFF.

J is TRBJ2-7 and V is TRBV5-1, with D possibly TRBD2 on 6 matching bases. CDR3 size: 14 residues. CDR1 SGHRS and CDR2 YFSETQ come from the germline V gene. V was cut by 7 bases and J by 3 bases, with 17 bases left in between. The CDR3 DNA reads TGCGCCAGCTCAACCGGGACTGGAAGCTACGAGCAGTACTTC. Amino acids: CASSTGTGSYEQYF.

The rearrangement joins TRBV18 to TRBJ2-3; the match to TRBD1 covers 7 bases. The V segment lost 0 bases and the J segment 3 bases; nucleotides outside the gene matches: 6. Germline values: CDR1 KGHSH, CDR2 LQKENI. The CDR3 runs to 16 residues. CDR3 nucleotides: TGTGCCAGCTCACCACCCCGGGCCAGGGGGACAGATACGCAGTATTTT. It translates to CASSPPRARGTDTQYF. Looking up the rest from reference TRBV18 and TRBJ2-3 gives the full variable domain: NAGVMQNPRHLVRRRGQEARLRCSPMKGHSHVYWYRQLPEEGLKFMVYLQKENIIDESGMPKERFSAEFPKEGPSILRIQQVVRGDSAAYFCASSPPRARGTDTQYFGPGTRLTVL.

V and J are TRBV28 and TRBJ1-5; TRBD1 might be the D (6 bases). V was pared by 4 bases and J by 0 bases, with 13 bases between. The CDR3 extends over 16 amino acids. The germline gives CDR1 MDHEN, CDR2 SYDVKM. This CDR3 reads CASSWPRGYSNQPQHF. CDR3 sequence (DNA): TGTGCCAGCAGTTGGCCCAGGGGTTATAGCAATCAGCCCCAGCATTTT.

The chain is built from TRBV7-8 and TRBJ1-6; D is possibly TRBD1 (6 bases). Germline lookup yields CDR1 SGHVS and CDR2 FQNEAQ. V was shortened by 5 bases and J by 7 bases, with 18 bases between the two germline ends. The CDR3 consists of 16 residues. The CDR3 region has the DNA TGTGCCAGCAGCCTCACCGGGGGGAGGGGGAATTCACCCCTCCACTTT. Amino acids: CASSLTGGRGNSPLHF.

The J gene is TRBJ2-7, the V gene TRBV19; the D gene is possibly TRBD2 (6 bases). V gave up 2 bases and J gave up 0 bases, with 11 bases separating them. The germline CDR1 and CDR2 sequences are LNHDA and SQIVND (reference sequence). The CDR3 contains 15 residues. CDR3 DNA sequence: TGTGCCAGTAGTATATCGGGGGAGAGCTCCTACGAGCAGTACTTC. This translates into CASSISGESSYEQYF.

CDR3 DNA: TGTGCCAGCAGCCCTTTGTGGGGGCCAGGCGGGGAGCTGTTTTTT. Protein product: CASSPLWGPGGELFF. The chain is built from TRBV9 and TRBJ2-2; TRBD1 might be the D (6 bases). From germline, CDR1 is SGDLS and CDR2 YYNGEE. Trimming shortened V by 4 bases and J by 7 bases, and 17 bases separated the two germline ends. The CDR3 has 15 amino acids.